Each of the 28 T cell receptor beta chains below was sequenced from the same sample in a study of T cell responses to AZD1222 COVID-19 vaccine. Produced via immunoSEQ multiplex PCR; TCRdb's table is partial and in-frame only. Of about 120,000 clones detected, less than 90% appear once; the ten largest clones hold around 7.5%. The input for sequencing was peripheral blood, taken on day 0 of AZD1222 vaccination. The origin of the receptors is an adult in good health.

The chain has TRBV19 and TRBJ1-5; 7 positions match TRBD1. The germline gives CDR1 LNHDA, CDR2 SQIVND (reference sequence). The CDR3 has 15 amino acids. Trimming took 3 bases from V and 7 from J; bases not matched to a gene: 9. The CDR3 nucleotides read TGTGCCAGTAGTATGACAGGGACCCTCGGGCAGCCCCAGCATTTT. Its protein product is CASSMTGTLGQPQHF.

CDR3 region: CASSPTGSTRYEQYF. DNA for the CDR3: TGTGCCAGCAGCCCAACAGGGTCGACCCGCTACGAGCAGTACTTC. This chain uses TRBV5-8 with TRBJ2-7; tentative D call: TRBD1 (6 bases). V lost 4 bases, J lost 3 bases, and 17 bases lay in between. The CDR3 covers 15 residues. CDR1 and CDR2 from the germline V gene are SGHTS and YDEGEE.

The chain employs TRBV27 and TRBJ1-1; no reliable D call. Trimming took off 5 bases at V and 3 bases at J, with 16 bases between the two ends. The CDR3 has 15 amino acids. Germline CDR1 reads MNHEY; CDR2 reads SMNVEV (reference sequence). As DNA, the CDR3 is TGTGCCAGCAGTCACCAATCAACATGGGACACTGAAGCTTTCTTT. Translating it yields CASSHQSTWDTEAFF.

This clone was observed once. The V and J genes are TRBV30 and TRBJ1-6; D might be TRBD1 (6 bases). Germline CDR1 reads GTSNPN; CDR2 reads SVGIG (reference sequence). V dropped 5 bases and J dropped 7 bases, with 18 bases sitting between them. The CDR3 spans 15 residues. The CDR3 region is CAWDREGGRNSPLHF. Here the CDR3 DNA reads TGTGCCTGGGACCGTGAGGGGGGGAGGAATTCACCCCTCCACTTT. Drawing the rest from reference TRBV30 and TRBJ1-6, the complete variable domain is SQTIHQWPATLVQPVGSPLSLECTVEGTSNPNLYWYRQAAGRGLQLLFYSVGIGQISSEVPQNLSASRPQDRQFILSSKKLLLSDSGFYLCAWDREGGRNSPLHFGNGTRLTVT.

The sample holds a few counts of this clone. The J gene is TRBJ2-2, the V gene TRBV27, with D uncertain. This CDR3 contains 16 residues. Germline lookup yields CDR1 MNHEY and CDR2 SMNVEV (reference sequence). V was shortened by 3 bases and J by 0 bases, with 11 bases between the two germline ends. The CDR3 reads CASSLESLTNTGELFF. For the CDR3, the DNA is TGTGCCAGCAGTTTGGAGAGCTTAACGAACACCGGGGAGCTGTTTTTT.

This clone occurred once. The chain links TRBV30 to TRBJ2-3; D gene uncertain. CDR1 and CDR2 from the germline V gene are GTSNPN and SVGIG (reference sequence). The CDR3 covers 15 residues. V lost 0 bases and J lost 5, with 15 bases in between. The CDR3 bases are TGTGCCTGGAGTGTATTCCTCGGAGTGGGAGATACGCAGTATTTT. Its translation is CAWSVFLGVGDTQYF.

The rearrangement uses TRBV5-1 and TRBJ1-6; 9 bases are shared with TRBD1. The CDR3 has 15 residues. Germline lookup yields CDR1 SGHRS and CDR2 YFSETQ. J was trimmed by 10 bases and V by 4 bases; bases with no gene match: 9. CDR3 region: CASSAGTGRDSPLHF. DNA of the CDR3: TGCGCCAGCAGCGCCGGGACAGGGAGAGACTCACCCCTCCACTTT.

The CDR3 region has the DNA TGTGCCTGGAGTCCCGGCGAGGGAGGCTACACCTTC. Encoded protein: CAWSPGEGGYTF. This chain uses TRBV30 with TRBJ1-2; D not certain. Germline V gene lookup returns CDR1 GTSNPN and CDR2 SVGIG (reference sequence). This CDR3 comprises 12 residues. V dropped 2 bases and J dropped 8 bases, with 12 bases sitting between them.

Written as DNA, the CDR3 is TGTGCCAGCAGCTTGGGGACAGAGTACGAGCAGTACTTC. It codes for CASSLGTEYEQYF. The chain recombines TRBV5-4 with TRBJ2-7, with D tentatively TRBD1 (6 bases). The CDR3 loop spans 13 amino acids. Deletions cut 0 bases from V and 4 bases from J, with 8 bases between. Germline V gene sequence: CDR1 SGHNT, CDR2 YYREEE (reference sequence).

The chain combines TRBV28 with TRBJ2-7; 11 bases fit TRBD2. In germline, CDR1 is MDHEN, CDR2 SYDVKM. After removal of 5 bases from V and 3 bases from J, the junction contained 18 bases not matched to a gene. The CDR3 runs to 19 residues. The CDR3: CASSQVAGLAVMRGYEQYF. CDR3 nucleotide sequence: TGTGCCAGCAGTCAGGTGGCGGGACTAGCGGTGATGAGAGGCTACGAGCAGTACTTC.

The rearrangement links TRBV6-5 to TRBJ2-1, with TRBD2 matching over 9 bases. The germline gives CDR1 MNHEY, CDR2 SVGAGI. Trimming at V came to 2 bases and at J to 3 bases, leaving 2 bases not matched to a gene. The CDR3 length is 15 residues. The CDR3, as DNA: TGTGCCAGCAGTTACGGGACTAGCCGCTACAATGAGCAGTTCTTC. Translating it yields CASSYGTSRYNEQFF.

V usage is TRBV5-1 and J usage is TRBJ2-7; tentatively, D is TRBD2 (5 bases). Trimming removed 8 bases at V and 6 bases at J, with 18 bases between. The CDR3 runs to 13 residues. Germline-derived CDR1 and CDR2 are SGHRS and YFSETQ. The CDR3 loop is CASTPSGLGEQYF. The CDR3 DNA sequence: TGCGCCAGTACCCCGAGCGGACTGGGCGAGCAGTACTTC.

This chain uses TRBV2 with TRBJ1-4; D uncertain. This CDR3 contains 15 residues. Germline CDR1 is SNHLY and CDR2 is FYNNEI. Between the trimmed V and J ends, which lost 10 bases and 0 bases, there was a span of 15 bases. The CDR3 region has the DNA TGTGCCACCTCGCGGGCCGAAGCAACTAATGAAAAACTGTTTTTT. Translation gives CATSRAEATNEKLFF.

DNA of the CDR3: TGTGCCAGCAGTCCCCCGGGGACAGTATATGGCTACACCTTC. Amino acids: CASSPPGTVYGYTF. The gene calls are TRBV6-5 and TRBJ1-2, with TRBD1 identical over 7 bases. From germline, CDR1 is MNHEY and CDR2 SVGAGI. The J segment lost 5 bases and the V segment lost 5 bases, leaving 8 bases of the junction unmatched. The CDR3 is 14 residues long.

This clone was observed a few times. The rearrangement joins TRBV18 to TRBJ1-2; D may be TRBD1 (5 bases). V gave up 3 bases and J gave up 0 bases, with 17 bases separating them. The germline gives CDR1 KGHSH, CDR2 LQKENI. The CDR3 is 17 residues long. For the CDR3, the DNA is TGTGCCAGCTCACCGGTGAAGGGGCATACAGCTAACTATGGCTACACCTTC. Translating gives CASSPVKGHTANYGYTF. Full variable domain (missing parts from reference TRBV18 and TRBJ1-2): NAGVMQNPRHLVRRRGQEARLRCSPMKGHSHVYWYRQLPEEGLKFMVYLQKENIIDESGMPKERFSAEFPKEGPSILRIQQVVRGDSAAYFCASSPVKGHTANYGYTFGSGTRLTVV.

This clone was detected a few times. This sequence joins TRBV7-2 and TRBJ1-5, with no clear D. Germline V CDR1 and CDR2: SGHTA, FQGNSA. The V end lost 3 bases, the J end lost 0 bases, and 15 bases lay between the germline ends. There are 17 residues in the CDR3. CDR3 residues: CASSLGGIFRSNQPQHF. The DNA for the CDR3 is TGTGCCAGCAGCTTGGGAGGCATCTTTCGTAGCAATCAGCCCCAGCATTTT. The variable domain in full, completed from reference TRBV7-2 and TRBJ1-5, reads GAGVSQSPSNKVTEKGKDVELRCDPISGHTALYWYRQSLGQGLEFLIYFQGNSAPDKSGLPSDRFSAERTGGSVSTLTIQRTQQEDSAVYLCASSLGGIFRSNQPQHFGDGTRLSIL.

As regards this clone: Within the sample, other DNA sequences also encode this same CDR3. The chain links TRBV30 to TRBJ1-3; D remains unclear. V gave up 4 bases and J gave up 4 bases, with 5 bases separating them. This CDR3 contains 11 residues. Germline loops: CDR1 GTSNPN, CDR2 SVGIG (reference sequence). The CDR3 sequence is CAWTAGNTIYF. The DNA for the CDR3 is TGTGCCTGGACGGCCGGAAACACCATATATTTT.

This clone was detected a few times. The chain employs TRBV7-9 and TRBJ1-6; TRBD1 is a possible D gene (5 bases). The CDR3 totals 15 residues. V was trimmed by 1 base and J by 7 bases, leaving 11 bases between them. The germline V gene encodes CDR1 SEHNR and CDR2 FQNEAQ (reference sequence). The CDR3 loop is CASSLGGGRNSPLHF. The CDR3 DNA sequence: TGTGCCAGCAGCTTAGGTGGGGGGAGGAATTCACCCCTCCACTTT.

This chain connects TRBV21-1 to TRBJ2-2; the D call of TRBD1 is as the table states it, not checked on the DNA. TRBV21-1 is a listed pseudogene. This CDR3 contains 18 residues. CDR3 region: CASSKEGADTRSAGELFF. The CDR3, as DNA: TGTGCCAGCAGCAAAGAGGGGGCTGATACTAGGAGCGCCGGGGAGCTGTTTTTT.

V usage is TRBV20-1 and J usage is TRBJ2-7; D unresolved. The CDR3 covers 11 residues. Germline V gene sequence: CDR1 DFQATT, CDR2 SNEGSKA (reference sequence). V was trimmed by 4 bases and J by 2 bases, leaving 6 bases between them. CDR3 bases: TGCAGTGCTATAAAGACCTACGAGCAGTACTTC. Its translation: CSAIKTYEQYF.

This rearrangement joins TRBV6-5 to TRBJ1-2; possible D gene TRBD1, 6 bases. This CDR3 comprises 14 residues. Trimming pared 8 bases from V and 4 bases from J, leaving 17 bases between. Germline V gene sequence: CDR1 MNHEY, CDR2 SVGAGI. CDR3 residues: CASRLGQGIYGYTF. The DNA for the CDR3 is TGTGCCAGCCGACTCGGCCAGGGGATCTATGGCTACACCTTC.

This sequence joins TRBV7-9 and TRBJ1-1, with D unclear. The CDR3 runs to 12 residues. The germline gives CDR1 SEHNR, CDR2 FQNEAQ (reference sequence). Trimming took 1 base from V and 10 from J, leaving 10 bases between them. The CDR3 sequence is CASSLEFVGAFF. DNA of the CDR3: TGTGCCAGCAGCTTAGAATTCGTTGGAGCTTTCTTT.

This sequence joins TRBV27 and TRBJ2-3; perhaps TRBD2 as D (5 bases). Germline CDR1 and CDR2: MNHEY and SMNVEV (reference sequence). The V end was cut by 5 bases, the J end by 7 bases, with 25 bases between. This CDR3 spans 17 amino acids. The CDR3 DNA sequence: TGTGCCAGCAGTCCTGGACTCGATACCGAAAGTTTCTATACGCAGTATTTT. Its protein is CASSPGLDTESFYTQYF.

The J gene is TRBJ1-1, the V gene TRBV12-3 or TRBV12-4; 7 bases line up with TRBD1. This CDR3 is 13 amino acids long. Trimming at V came to 7 bases and at J to 5 bases, leaving 7 bases not matched to a gene. The chain's CDR3 is CASTPEGATEAFF. For the CDR3, the DNA is TGTGCCAGCACCCCGGAGGGGGCGACTGAAGCTTTCTTT.

This rearrangement joins TRBV10-2 to TRBJ2-1; TRBD2 might be the D (7 bases). Germline CDR1 reads WSHSY; CDR2 reads SAAADI. Trimming left V 4 bases short and J 0 bases short, with 13 bases between. The CDR3 totals 16 residues. The CDR3 spells CASSARGAFSYNEQFF. CDR3 DNA sequence: TGCGCCAGCAGTGCACGGGGGGCCTTCTCCTACAATGAGCAGTTCTTC.

The chain couples TRBV7-3 to TRBJ1-1; D ambiguous. The CDR3 totals 14 residues. The V end lost 3 bases, the J end lost 1 base, and 9 bases lay between the germline ends. Looked up from germline, CDR1 is SGHTA and CDR2 is FQGTGA. CDR3 in DNA: TGTGCCAGCAGCTTTGGGGTAGGGAACACTGAAGCTTTCTTT. Translating it yields CASSFGVGNTEAFF.

The genes are TRBV12-3 or TRBV12-4 and TRBJ2-7, with unresolved D. Trimming removed 5 bases at V and 5 bases at J, with 13 bases between. The CDR3 is made up of 13 amino acids. The CDR3 sequence is CASSPPQNNEQYF. Written as DNA, the CDR3 is TGTGCCAGCAGTCCCCCACAGAACAACGAGCAGTACTTC.

This clone has more than one count but fewer than ten. The V and J genes are TRBV4-1 and TRBJ2-1; a weak D match, TRBD2 (5 bases). This CDR3 is built from 16 residues. CDR1 is MGHRA and CDR2 is YSYEKL in the germline V gene. V was clipped by 0 bases and J by 9 bases, with 18 bases between them. The CDR3 region is CASSQEFRASGSEQFF. CDR3 nucleotides: TGCGCCAGCAGCCAAGAATTTCGGGCCTCGGGGAGTGAGCAGTTCTTC.